A single sample is the source of the 10 T cell receptor beta chains below, sequenced in a study of monozygotic twins with inflammatory bowel disease. TCRdb re-called the 5' RACE reads; one entry per CDR3 protein, DNA not given. The table for this sample gives under 350,000 distinct CDR3 sequences. The sequenced material came from blood. The receptors were sampled from a human donor with ulcerative colitis or Crohn's disease, or a healthy co-twin of an affected twin (not recorded which).

The gene calls are TRBV12-3 or TRBV12-4 and TRBJ2-7; lacking DNA, the TRBD1 call made by TCRdb goes unchecked. This CDR3 region has 15 residues. The CDR3 protein is CASSPGGGSSYEQYF.

The J gene is TRBJ2-3, the V gene TRBV20-1; the TCRdb call, TRBD2, lacks DNA for checking. The CDR3 extends over 19 amino acids. Germline CDR1 is DFQATT and CDR2 is SNEGSKA (reference sequence). The CDR3 is CSARDRGLAGNPRTDTQYF.

This sequence joins TRBV10-3 and TRBJ2-7; TCRdb names TRBD1, which stays unverified in the absence of DNA. This CDR3 is built from 15 residues. Germline lookup yields CDR1 ENHRY and CDR2 SYGVKD. The CDR3 loop is CAISESGGSSYEQYF.

CDR3 region: CSARRQGNTGELFF. V gene TRBV20-1 combines with J gene TRBJ2-2; TCRdb returns TRBD1, unconfirmable since there is no DNA. The germline CDR1 and CDR2 sequences are DFQATT and SNEGSKA (reference sequence). The CDR3 runs 14 residues.

This chain connects TRBV18 to TRBJ2-1; without DNA, the TCRdb call of TRBD2 cannot be checked. This CDR3 has 19 amino acids. The germline V gene encodes CDR1 KGHSH and CDR2 LQKENI. CDR3 region: CASSLRPGLAGGSHNEQFF.

The rearrangement joins TRBV28 to TRBJ1-4; the TCRdb D gene call, TRBD1, has no DNA to confirm it. Per germline, CDR1 MDHEN and CDR2 SYDVKM. This CDR3 has 17 residues. The CDR3 sequence is CASRRPGTGATNEKLFF.

The rearrangement links TRBV5-1 to TRBJ2-3; absent DNA, TCRdb's TRBD1 call cannot be checked. In germline, CDR1 is SGHRS, CDR2 YFSETQ. There are 16 residues in the CDR3. The chain's CDR3 is CASSSGHRGRPDTQYF.

The chain has TRBV4-2 and TRBJ2-3. Germline CDR1 and CDR2: LGHNA and YNFKEQ. The CDR3 is 17 residues long. The chain's CDR3 is CASSQEYGQPSTDTQYF.

The rearrangement uses TRBV4-3 and TRBJ1-2. There are 16 residues in the CDR3. CDR1 and CDR2 from the germline V gene are LGHNA and YSLEER. The CDR3: CASSQEGRPYGYGYTF.

The rearrangement joins TRBV10-1 to TRBJ2-1. The CDR3 sequence is 15 residues long. Germline lookup yields CDR1 WNHNN and CDR2 SYGVQD (reference sequence). The CDR3 is CASSEVLASYNEQFF.